The 4 T cell receptor beta chains below all came from one sample that was sequenced in a study of cytomegalovirus exposure and HLA in healthy donors. The study ran its PCR with 60 Vbeta and 13 Jbeta primers. Clones were read by immunoSEQ multiplex PCR, and TCRdb kept only the in-frame ones, dropping some. The repertoire holds 85,000 to 130,000 clones, with 60% to 85% as singletons. The sample was PBMCs. The receptors derive from a woman between 18 and 29 years old in good health and CMV-seropositive.

The chain links TRBV5-1 to TRBJ1-2; 7 nucleotides match TRBD1. Germline trimming cut 5 bases from V and 0 bases from J; bases unmatched to any gene: 4. The CDR3 length is 14 residues. Germline CDR1 reads SGHRS; CDR2 reads YFSETQ. CDR3 coding DNA: TGCGCCAGCAGGCCGGGACAGACTAACTATGGCTACACCTTC. It translates to CASRPGQTNYGYTF.

This clone was seen more than once but under ten times. J is TRBJ2-7 and V is TRBV6-5; 10 bases agree with TRBD1. The CDR3 extends over 15 amino acids. The V gene's germline CDR1 is MNHEY and CDR2 SVGAGI. Trimming at V came to 2 bases and at J to 5 bases, leaving 6 bases not matched to a gene. The CDR3 protein is CASSYHRQGADEQYF. The CDR3 DNA follows: TGTGCCAGCAGTTACCATCGACAGGGGGCGGACGAGCAGTACTTC.

This clone turned up a few times. CDR3 sequence (DNA): TGCGCCAGCAGCCAAGAGTCATCTAGCGGGAGGGGGTTAGCCAAAAACATTCAGTACTTC. Translating it yields CASSQESSSGRGLAKNIQYF. The chain uses TRBV4-1 and TRBJ2-4; 12 nucleotides align to TRBD2. Germline CDR1 reads MGHRA; CDR2 reads YSYEKL. The J segment lost 0 bases and the V segment lost 0 bases, leaving 9 bases of the junction unmatched. The CDR3 sequence is 20 residues long.

This clone was detected a few times. The chain is built from TRBV5-8 and TRBJ2-4; 8 nucleotides match TRBD1. Per germline, CDR1 SGHTS and CDR2 YDEGEE. The CDR3 has 15 residues. The V gene end was trimmed by 0 bases and the J gene end by 2 bases; junction bases not matched to a gene: 1. CDR3 bases: TGTGCCAGCAGCTTGGGGACAGGGACCAAAAACATTCAGTACTTC. Translating it yields CASSLGTGTKNIQYF.